The T cell receptor (beta chain) under discussion was sequenced for a study of tumor and adjacent non-tumor tissue in lung cancer. Across the study: Histology: 12 adenocarcinoma, a couple of squamous cell carcinoma, 1 small cell lung cancer. About 4.17 million productive TCRbeta reads were obtained per sample on average. Regarding the study as a whole: Higher tumor TCR diversity was associated with shorter survival.

To note about this clonotype: Its target is not known. The germline gene is not matched at one end of the junction; a read error may be the cause.

Germline V gives CDR1 ENHRY, CDR2 SYGVKD. CDR3 length equals 18 residues. The template was RNA from unsorted bulk tissue. Distant lung tissue was collected more than 3 cm away from the tumor edge. A modified ARM-PCR protocol with three rounds of nested PCR amplified TCRbeta. TCRdb itself ran the multiplex PCR reads through MiXCR, one entry per CDR3 protein. The sample shows 52,000 or so distinct CDR3 sequences, 74% of them seen only once. Material: distant non-tumor lung tissue. V gene TRBV10-3 combines with J gene TRBJ2-3, with TRBD1 matching over 7 bases. The TCR sequence derives from a woman aged 60-75 years with non-small cell lung cancer. CDR3 nucleotides: TGTGGCATCAGTCCTTCGACTCAGGGCAGGGGGAACACAGGTACGCAGTATTTT. Translation: CGISPSTQGRGNTGTQYF.